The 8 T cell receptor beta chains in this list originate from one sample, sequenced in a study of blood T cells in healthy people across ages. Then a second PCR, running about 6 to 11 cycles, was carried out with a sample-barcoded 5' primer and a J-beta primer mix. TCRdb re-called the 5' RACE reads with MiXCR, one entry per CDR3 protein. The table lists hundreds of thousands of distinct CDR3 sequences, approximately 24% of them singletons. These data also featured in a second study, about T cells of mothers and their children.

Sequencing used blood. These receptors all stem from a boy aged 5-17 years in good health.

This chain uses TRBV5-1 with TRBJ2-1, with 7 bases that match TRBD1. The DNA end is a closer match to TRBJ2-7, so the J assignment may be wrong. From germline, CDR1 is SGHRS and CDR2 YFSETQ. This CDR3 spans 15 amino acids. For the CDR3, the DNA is TGCGCCAGCAGCCCAAAAGGTGACAGGGTCAGCGAGCAGTACTTC. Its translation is CASSPKGDRVSEQYF.

The CDR3 sequence is CASGQPQYF. The CDR3 DNA reads TGTGCCAGTGGCCAGCCTCAGTACTTC. The rearrangement joins TRBV19 to TRBJ2-5, with no clear D. This CDR3 is 9 amino acids long. Between the trimmed V and J ends, which lost 8 bases and 11 bases, there was a span of 9 bases. Germline lookup yields CDR1 LNHDA and CDR2 SQIVND (reference sequence).

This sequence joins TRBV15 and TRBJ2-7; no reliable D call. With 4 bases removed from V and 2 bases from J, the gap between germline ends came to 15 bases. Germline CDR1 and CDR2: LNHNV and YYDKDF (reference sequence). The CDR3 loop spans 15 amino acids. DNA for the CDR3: TGTGCCACCAGCACGACTCGAACAAAGCCCTACGAGCAGTACTTC. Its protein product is CATSTTRTKPYEQYF.

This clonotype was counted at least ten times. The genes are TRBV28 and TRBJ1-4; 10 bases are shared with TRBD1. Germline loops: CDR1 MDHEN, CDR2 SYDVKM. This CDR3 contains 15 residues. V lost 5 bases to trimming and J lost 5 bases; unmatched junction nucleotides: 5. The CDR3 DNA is TGTGCCAGCAGTACGGGACAGGGGCCGAATGAAAAACTGTTTTTT. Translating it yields CASSTGQGPNEKLFF.

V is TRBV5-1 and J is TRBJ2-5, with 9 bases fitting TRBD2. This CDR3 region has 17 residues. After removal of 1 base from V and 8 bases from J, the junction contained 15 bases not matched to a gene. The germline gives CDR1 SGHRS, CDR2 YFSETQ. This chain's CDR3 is CASSLTPGLAGGETQYF. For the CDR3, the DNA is TGCGCCAGCAGCTTGACCCCGGGACTAGCCGGAGGTGAAACCCAGTACTTC.

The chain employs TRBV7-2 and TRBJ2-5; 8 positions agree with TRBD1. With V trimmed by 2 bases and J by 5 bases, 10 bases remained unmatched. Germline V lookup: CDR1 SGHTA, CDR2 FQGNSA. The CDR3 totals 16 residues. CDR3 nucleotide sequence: TGTGCCAGCAGCTTACGAGGACAGGGCACTGGTGAGACCCAGTACTTC. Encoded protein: CASSLRGQGTGETQYF. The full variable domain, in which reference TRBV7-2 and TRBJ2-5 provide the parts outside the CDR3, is GAGVSQSPSNKVTEKGKDVELRCDPISGHTALYWYRQSLGQGLEFLIYFQGNSAPDKSGLPSDRFSAERTGGSVSTLTIQRTQQEDSAVYLCASSLRGQGTGETQYFGPGTRLLVL.

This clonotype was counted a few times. CDR3 amino acids: CASSKDRSRGGQETQYF. In DNA form, the CDR3 reads TGTGCCAGCAGCAAAGATCGGTCGCGGGGGGGCCAAGAGACCCAGTACTTC. The chain employs TRBV12-3 or TRBV12-4 and TRBJ2-5, with TRBD2 matching 9 bases. The V gene end was trimmed by 6 bases and the J gene end by 1 base; junction bases not matched to a gene: 12. This CDR3 contains 17 residues.

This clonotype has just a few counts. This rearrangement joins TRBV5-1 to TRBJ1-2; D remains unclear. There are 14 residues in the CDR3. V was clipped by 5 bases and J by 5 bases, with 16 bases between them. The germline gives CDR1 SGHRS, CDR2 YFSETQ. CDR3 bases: TGCGCCAGCAGATCCGGTACCACAAAATATGGCTACACCTTC. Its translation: CASRSGTTKYGYTF. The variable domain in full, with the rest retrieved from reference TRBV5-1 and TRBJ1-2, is KAGVTQTPRYLIKTRGQQVTLSCSPISGHRSVSWYQQTPGQGLQFLFEYFSETQRNKGNFPGRFSGRQFSNSRSEMNVSTLELGDSALYLCASRSGTTKYGYTFGSGTRLTVV.